The next 2 T cell receptor beta chains were all read from a single sample in a study of cytomegalovirus exposure and HLA in healthy donors. Primers included in the PCR were 60 Vbeta and 13 Jbeta primers. Assay: immunoSEQ multiplex PCR; the TCRdb copy retains only in-frame clones and omits some. The sample shows roughly 170,000 clones, approximately 81% of them seen only once. The sequenced sample consisted of PBMCs. These receptors came from a man younger than 40 in good health and CMV-seronegative.

This chain joins TRBV7-2 and TRBJ1-3, with 9 bases identical to TRBD1. There are 14 residues in the CDR3. CDR1 and CDR2 (germline): SGHTA, FQGNSA. V shed 5 bases and J 10 bases; nucleotides not matched to a gene: 9. The CDR3: CASSISGTGNTIYF. The DNA for the CDR3 is TGTGCCAGCAGCATAAGCGGGACAGGGAATACCATATATTTT. Variable domain in full (rest from reference TRBV7-2 and TRBJ1-3): GAGVSQSPSNKVTEKGKDVELRCDPISGHTALYWYRQSLGQGLEFLIYFQGNSAPDKSGLPSDRFSAERTGGSVSTLTIQRTQQEDSAVYLCASSISGTGNTIYFGEGSWLTVV.

The chain employs TRBV7-9 and TRBJ1-3; D unclear. The CDR3 consists of 15 residues. The V end lost 1 base, the J end lost 2 bases, and 9 bases lay between the germline ends. Germline CDR1 is SEHNR and CDR2 is FQNEAQ (reference sequence). DNA for the CDR3: TGTGCCAGCAGCTTAGGACAAATGCCTGGAAACACCATATATTTT. Amino acids: CASSLGQMPGNTIYF.